The present T cell receptor beta chain was sequenced within a study of response to subunit inactivated influenza vaccine. Study results and caveats: Each seasonal flu vaccination may recruit only limited new T cells, authors suggested.

Each CDR3 protein is one row after TCRdb ran MiXCR on the RT-PCR reads. The table includes around 490,000 distinct CDR3 sequences, about 8% detected once. Concerning this clonotype itself: Antigen: not known.

The sequence derives from a man aged 45 to 70 who received an inactivated influenza vaccine. The sequencing here drew on PBMCs from blood, taken roughly 24 months after vaccination.

The CDR3 bases are TGTGCTACATCCGGGGCATGCTATGGCTACACCTTC. This sequence encodes CATSGACYGYTF. The chain is built from TRBV12-3 or TRBV12-4 and TRBJ1-2; a possible D gene is TRBD1 (5 bases). The CDR3 covers 12 residues.